The rows below give T cell receptor beta chains drawn from one sample of a study of shared clonotypes between healthy human individuals. Profiling relied on immunoSEQ multiplex PCR, and the TCRdb table lists in-frame clones only, not all of them. This sample has some 2 million clones, with about 95% found just once. Sequences were obtained from naive CD8+ T cells sorted from blood. These receptors all come from a man younger than 30 in good health. The conserved cysteine and the conserved F or W are not part of the CDR3 here. D genes are given only for firm matches.

D gene: NA; J gene: TRBJ2-1; V gene: TRBV5-6; CDR3 protein: ASSFMNEQF
D gene: NA; J gene: TRBJ2-5; V gene: TRBV4-3; CDR3 protein: ASSQDEEGAQY
D gene: NA; J gene: TRBJ2-3; V gene: TRBV13; CDR3 protein: ASSVDGPDTQY
D gene: NA; J gene: TRBJ1-2; V gene: TRBV5-1; CDR3 protein: ASSLLPGVGYGYT
D gene: TRBD1; J gene: TRBJ2-7; V gene: TRBV4-2; CDR3 protein: ASSQVGQVLYEQY
D gene: NA; J gene: TRBJ2-5; V gene: TRBV6-1; CDR3 protein: ASSEEGGWQTQY
D gene: TRBD1; J gene: TRBJ2-3; V gene: TRBV27; CDR3 protein: ASSLFFSDGTGISSTDTQY
D gene: NA; J gene: TRBJ2-7; V gene: TRBV19; CDR3 protein: ASSPLISYEQY
D gene: NA; J gene: TRBJ1-3; V gene: TRBV2; CDR3 protein: ASIRTSGNTIY
D gene: TRBD2; J gene: TRBJ2-3; V gene: TRBV27; CDR3 protein: AIGTSAFSDTQY
D gene: NA; J gene: TRBJ2-5; V gene: TRBV7-9; CDR3 protein: ASSHDSQETQY